The T cell receptor (beta chain) described here comes from a study of blood T cell repertoires in COVID-19. Across the study: Collection of acute and convalescent COVID-19 samples took place in the United States, Italy and Spain. T cells, B-cell-depleted T cells, or PBMCs provided the cDNA or gDNA that served as material.

A Seattle source enrolled patients during active infection and followed them longitudinally. This clone was seen only a few times. Original methodology: By means of reference gene primer amplification, nucleated cell counts were estimated. Libraries were prepared by immunoSEQ multiplex PCR; TCRdb keeps only in-frame clonotypes and omits some of them. V and J calls and clone size follow that table, whereas D and trimming were derived from the DNA. The table includes roughly 100,000 clones, about 90% detected once. CDR1 and CDR2 (germline): SNHLY, FYNNEI. V shed 0 bases and J shed 2 bases, with 10 bases lying between them. The CDR3 extends over 15 amino acids.

Sequences were obtained from peripheral blood. The rearrangement uses TRBV2 and TRBJ1-2; a weak D match, TRBD1 (5 bases). The receptor comes from a woman in her fifties or sixties with COVID-19, enrolled during active disease. CDR3: CASSEAPGLNYGYTF. Written as DNA, the CDR3 is TGTGCCAGCAGTGAAGCCCCAGGGTTGAACTATGGCTACACCTTC.